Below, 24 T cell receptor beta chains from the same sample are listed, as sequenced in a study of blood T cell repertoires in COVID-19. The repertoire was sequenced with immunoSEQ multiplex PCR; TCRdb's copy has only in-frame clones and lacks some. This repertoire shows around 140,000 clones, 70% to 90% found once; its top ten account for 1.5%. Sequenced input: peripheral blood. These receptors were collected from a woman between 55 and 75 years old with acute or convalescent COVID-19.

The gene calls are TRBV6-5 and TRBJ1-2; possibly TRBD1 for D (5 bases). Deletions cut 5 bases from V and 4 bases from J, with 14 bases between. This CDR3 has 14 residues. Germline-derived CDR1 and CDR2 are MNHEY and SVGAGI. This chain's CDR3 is CASSPGTMGYGYTF. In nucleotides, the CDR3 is TGTGCCAGCAGTCCCGGGACTATGGGCTATGGCTACACCTTC.

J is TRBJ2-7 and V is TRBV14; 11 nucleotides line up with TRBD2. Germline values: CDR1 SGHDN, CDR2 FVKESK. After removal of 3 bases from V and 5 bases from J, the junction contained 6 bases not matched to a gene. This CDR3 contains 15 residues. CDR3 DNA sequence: TGTGCCAGCAGCCAGTTAGCGGGGGGGACGAACGAGCAGTACTTC. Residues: CASSQLAGGTNEQYF.

The CDR3, as DNA: TGCGCCAGCAGCTTGAGTTATCAGGGGAACACTGAAGCTTTCTTT. It yields the protein CASSLSYQGNTEAFF. The chain combines TRBV5-1 with TRBJ1-1, with D possibly matching TRBD1 (5 bases). Trimming removed 1 base at V and 1 base at J, with 11 bases between. CDR1 and CDR2 from the germline V gene are SGHRS and YFSETQ. This CDR3 has 15 residues.

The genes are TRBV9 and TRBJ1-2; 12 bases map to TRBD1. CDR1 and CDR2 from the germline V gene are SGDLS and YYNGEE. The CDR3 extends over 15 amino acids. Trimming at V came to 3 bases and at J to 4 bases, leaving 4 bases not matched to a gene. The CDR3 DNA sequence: TGTGCCAGCAGCGGAGGGGACAGGGGGCCCTATGGCTACACCTTC. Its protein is CASSGGDRGPYGYTF.

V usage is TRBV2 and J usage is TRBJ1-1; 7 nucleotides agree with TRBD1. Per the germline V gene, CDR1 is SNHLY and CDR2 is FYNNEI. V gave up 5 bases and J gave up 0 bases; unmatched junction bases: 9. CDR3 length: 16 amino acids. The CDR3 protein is CASSSKPTGLNTEAFF. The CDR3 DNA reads TGTGCCAGCAGTTCTAAGCCGACAGGGTTGAACACTGAAGCTTTCTTT.

The CDR3 DNA reads as TGTGCCACCAGCAGAGTCGGTCCCTACGAGCAGTACTTC. It translates to CATSRVGPYEQYF. The rearrangement links TRBV15 to TRBJ2-7, with no clear D. The CDR3 runs 13 residues. With 1 base removed from V and 2 bases from J, the gap between germline ends came to 6 bases. Germline lookup yields CDR1 LNHNV and CDR2 YYDKDF (reference sequence).

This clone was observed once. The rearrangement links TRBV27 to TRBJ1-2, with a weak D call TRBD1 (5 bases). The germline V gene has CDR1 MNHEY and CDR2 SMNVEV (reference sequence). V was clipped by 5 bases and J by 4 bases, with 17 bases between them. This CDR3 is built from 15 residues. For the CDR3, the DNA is TGTGCCAGCAGTCATTTACCGGGGGGGACCTATGGCTACACCTTC. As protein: CASSHLPGGTYGYTF.

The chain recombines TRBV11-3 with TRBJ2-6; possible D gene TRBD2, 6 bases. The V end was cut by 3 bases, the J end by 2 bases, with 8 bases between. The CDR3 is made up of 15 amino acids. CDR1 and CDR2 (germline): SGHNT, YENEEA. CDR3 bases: TGTGCCAGCAGCTTCGGGGGTGCTGGGGCCAACGTCCTGACTTTC. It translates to CASSFGGAGANVLTF.

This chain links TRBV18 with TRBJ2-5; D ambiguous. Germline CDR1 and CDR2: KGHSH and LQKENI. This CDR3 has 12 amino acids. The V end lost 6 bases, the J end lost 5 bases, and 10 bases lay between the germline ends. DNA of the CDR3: TGTGCCAGCTCCCCGTACGAGGAGACCCAGTACTTC. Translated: CASSPYEETQYF.

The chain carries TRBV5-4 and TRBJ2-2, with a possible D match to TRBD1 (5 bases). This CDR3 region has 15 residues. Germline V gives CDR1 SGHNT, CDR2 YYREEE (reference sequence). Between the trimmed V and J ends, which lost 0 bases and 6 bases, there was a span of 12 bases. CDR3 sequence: CASSLGAGSPGELFF. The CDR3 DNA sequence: TGTGCCAGCAGCTTGGGGGCAGGGTCCCCCGGGGAGCTGTTTTTT.

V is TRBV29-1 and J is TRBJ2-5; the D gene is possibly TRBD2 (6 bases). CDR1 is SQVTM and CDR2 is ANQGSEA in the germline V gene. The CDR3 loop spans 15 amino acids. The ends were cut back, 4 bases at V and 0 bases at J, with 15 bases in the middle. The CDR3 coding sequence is TGCAGCGTTGCCGGAGGGCAGAGACACCAAGAGACCCAGTACTTC. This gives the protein CSVAGGQRHQETQYF.

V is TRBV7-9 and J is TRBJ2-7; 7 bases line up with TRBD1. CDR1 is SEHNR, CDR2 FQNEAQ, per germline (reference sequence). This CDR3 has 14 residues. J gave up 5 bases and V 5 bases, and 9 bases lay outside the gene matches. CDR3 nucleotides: TGTGCCAGCAGCCCCGGGACAGTCCTTCACGAGCAGTACTTC. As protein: CASSPGTVLHEQYF.

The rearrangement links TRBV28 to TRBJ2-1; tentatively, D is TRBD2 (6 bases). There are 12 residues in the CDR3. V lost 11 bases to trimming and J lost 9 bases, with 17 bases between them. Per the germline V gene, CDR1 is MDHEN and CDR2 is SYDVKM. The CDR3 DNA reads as TGTGCCCACGACACCCAGGGAGGTGAGCAGTTCTTC. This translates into CAHDTQGGEQFF. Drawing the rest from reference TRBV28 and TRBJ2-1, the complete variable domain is DVKVTQSSRYLVKRTGEKVFLECVQDMDHENMFWYRQDPGLGLRLIYFSYDVKMKEKGDIPEGYSVSREKKERFSLILESASTNQTSMYLCAHDTQGGEQFFGPGTRLTVL.

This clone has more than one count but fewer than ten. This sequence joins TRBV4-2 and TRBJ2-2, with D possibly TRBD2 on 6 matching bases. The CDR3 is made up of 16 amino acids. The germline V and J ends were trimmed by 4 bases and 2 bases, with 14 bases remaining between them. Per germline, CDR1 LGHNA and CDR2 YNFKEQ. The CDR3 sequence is CASSRRTITNTGELFF. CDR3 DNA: TGTGCCAGCAGCCGTCGGACTATTACAAACACCGGGGAGCTGTTTTTT.

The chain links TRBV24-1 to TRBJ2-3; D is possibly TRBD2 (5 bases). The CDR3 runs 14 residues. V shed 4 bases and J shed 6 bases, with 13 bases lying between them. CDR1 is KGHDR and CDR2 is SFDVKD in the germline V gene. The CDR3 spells CATSDFERGDTQYF. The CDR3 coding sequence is TGTGCCACCAGTGACTTCGAACGAGGGGATACGCAGTATTTT.

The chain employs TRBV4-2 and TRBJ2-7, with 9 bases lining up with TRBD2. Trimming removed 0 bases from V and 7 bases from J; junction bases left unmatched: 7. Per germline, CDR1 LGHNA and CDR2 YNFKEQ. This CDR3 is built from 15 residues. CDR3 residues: CASSQESSGDREQYF. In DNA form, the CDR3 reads TGTGCCAGCAGCCAAGAGTCTAGCGGGGATCGAGAGCAGTACTTC.

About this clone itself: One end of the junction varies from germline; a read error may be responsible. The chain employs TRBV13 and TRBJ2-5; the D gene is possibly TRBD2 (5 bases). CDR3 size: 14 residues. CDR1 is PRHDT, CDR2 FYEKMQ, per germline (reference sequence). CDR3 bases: TGTGCCAGCAGCTTAGGCTGGGGAGAAGAAACCCAGTACTTC. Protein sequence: CASSLGWGEETQYF.

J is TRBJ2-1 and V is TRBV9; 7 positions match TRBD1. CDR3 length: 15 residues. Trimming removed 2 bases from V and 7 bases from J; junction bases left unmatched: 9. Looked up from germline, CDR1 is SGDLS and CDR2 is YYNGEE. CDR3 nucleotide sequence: TGTGCCAGCAGCGTGGAGGACAGGACCCGGAATGAGCAGTTCTTC. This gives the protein CASSVEDRTRNEQFF.

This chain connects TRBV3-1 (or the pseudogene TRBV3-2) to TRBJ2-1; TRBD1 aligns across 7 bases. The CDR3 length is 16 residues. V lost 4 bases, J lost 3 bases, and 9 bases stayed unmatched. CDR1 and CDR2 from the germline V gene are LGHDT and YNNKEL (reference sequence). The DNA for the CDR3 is TGTGCCAGCAGCCCTGGGAAGGGGGCCGTCTACAATGAGCAGTTCTTC. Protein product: CASSPGKGAVYNEQFF.

CDR3 DNA: TGTGCCAGTTCGGGGGGGGTCTTCTATGAGAACACTGAAGCTTTCTTT. Translated, it gives CASSGGVFYENTEAFF. The chain employs TRBV7-2 and TRBJ1-1, with D maybe TRBD1 (5 bases). The CDR3 has 16 amino acids. The germline V gene has CDR1 SGHTA and CDR2 FQGNSA. V was shortened by 9 bases and J by 1 base, with 21 bases between the two germline ends.

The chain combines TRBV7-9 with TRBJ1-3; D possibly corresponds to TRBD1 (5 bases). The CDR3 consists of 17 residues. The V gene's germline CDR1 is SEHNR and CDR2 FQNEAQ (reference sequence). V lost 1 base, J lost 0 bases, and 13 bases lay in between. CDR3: CASSLGAEGPSGNTIYF. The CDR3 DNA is TGTGCCAGCAGCTTAGGTGCGGAGGGACCCTCTGGAAACACCATATATTTT.

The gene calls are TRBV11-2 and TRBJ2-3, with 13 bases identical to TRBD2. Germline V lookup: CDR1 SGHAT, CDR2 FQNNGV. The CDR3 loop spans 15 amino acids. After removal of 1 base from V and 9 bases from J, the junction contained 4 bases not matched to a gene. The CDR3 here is CASSLGGTSGETQYF. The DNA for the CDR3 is TGTGCCAGCAGCTTAGGGGGGACTAGCGGGGAGACGCAGTATTTT.

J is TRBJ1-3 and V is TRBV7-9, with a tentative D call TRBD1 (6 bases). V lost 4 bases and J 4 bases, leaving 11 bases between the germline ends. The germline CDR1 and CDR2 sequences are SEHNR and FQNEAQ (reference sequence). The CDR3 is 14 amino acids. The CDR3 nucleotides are TGTGCCAGCAGCTCAAGGGGGTTAGGAAACACCATATATTTT. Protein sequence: CASSSRGLGNTIYF.

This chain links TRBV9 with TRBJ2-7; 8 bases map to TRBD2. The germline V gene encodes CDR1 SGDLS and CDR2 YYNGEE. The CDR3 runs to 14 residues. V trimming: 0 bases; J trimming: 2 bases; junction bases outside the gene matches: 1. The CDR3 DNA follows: TGTGCCAGCAGCGTAGCGGGGGGGCCCTACGAGCAGTACTTC. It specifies CASSVAGGPYEQYF.